The 22 T cell receptor beta chains presented below share a single source sample, sequenced in a study of T-cell memory formation after mild COVID-19. TCRdb ran MiXCR on the 5' RACE reads and lists one entry per CDR3 protein. Seen here are fewer than 600,000 distinct CDR3 sequences, 20% to 25% observed once, and the top ten hold about 8.7%. The sample consisted of PBMCs or a T cell subset sorted from them (not recorded which). The receptors shown here come from an adult woman who had mild COVID-19 (a few samples of this study predate the infection). Cell type and time point are not known.

This clonotype was picked up many times. The chain joins TRBV25-1 to TRBJ2-6; 7 bases fit TRBD2. J gave up 4 bases and V 2 bases, and 5 bases lay outside the gene matches. From germline, CDR1 is MGHDK and CDR2 SYGVNS. The CDR3 runs to 16 residues. The CDR3 DNA sequence: TGTGCCAGCAGTGAACAGGGAGGGAGAGGGGCCAACGTCCTGACTTTC. It specifies CASSEQGGRGANVLTF.

This clonotype has just a few counts. The chain's CDR3 is CASSLRVTGGYTF. The CDR3 coding sequence is TGTGCCAGCAGCTTAAGGGTCACCGGTGGCTACACCTTC. This rearrangement joins TRBV7-2 to TRBJ1-2; D ambiguous. The CDR3 sequence is 13 residues long. V was pared by 2 bases and J by 7 bases, with 11 bases between. Looked up from germline, CDR1 is SGHTA and CDR2 is FQGNSA.

This clonotype has a single count. This chain links TRBV7-7 with TRBJ2-2; D gene unclear. Germline V lookup: CDR1 SSHAT, CDR2 FNYEAQ (reference sequence). V was cut by 1 base and J by 7 bases, with 19 bases left in between. The CDR3 is 17 amino acids. CDR3 loop: CASSLGSEKGKGGELFF. The CDR3 coding sequence is TGTGCCAGCAGCTTAGGGTCGGAGAAAGGGAAAGGCGGGGAGCTGTTTTTT.

In its sample, this clonotype was seen a few times. V and J are TRBV18 and TRBJ2-2; 11 positions agree with TRBD1. V dropped 3 bases and J dropped 7; count of bases not matched to a gene: 7. The CDR3 runs to 16 residues. Germline loops: CDR1 KGHSH, CDR2 LQKENI. CDR3 residues: CASSPRTGGAGGELFF. In nucleotides, the CDR3 is TGTGCCAGCTCACCTCGGACAGGGGGCGCCGGCGGGGAGCTGTTTTTT.

This clonotype appeared a few times. This chain links TRBV5-6 with TRBJ1-1, with a tentative D call TRBD1 (6 bases). Trimming took off 4 bases at V and 4 bases at J, with 20 bases between the two ends. CDR1 and CDR2 (germline): SGHDT, YYEEEE. The CDR3 length is 16 residues. The CDR3 is CASSPGHRQGGTEAFF. For the CDR3, the DNA is TGTGCCAGCAGCCCAGGACACCGGCAAGGGGGCACTGAAGCTTTCTTT.

The sample holds a few counts of this clonotype. The chain is built from TRBV12-3 or TRBV12-4 and TRBJ1-2, with a weak D call TRBD1 (6 bases). Trimming removed 5 bases at V and 8 bases at J, with 15 bases between. This CDR3 is built from 13 residues. The CDR3 is CASSPEGVGGYTF. The CDR3 nucleotides are TGTGCCAGCAGTCCAGAGGGGGTGGGGGGCTACACCTTC.

The CDR3 coding sequence is TGTGCCAGCAGCACCTATCCCTACAATGAGCAGTTCTTC. Protein: CASSTYPYNEQFF. The chain uses TRBV7-6 and TRBJ2-1; no clear D gene. Per the germline V gene, CDR1 is SGHVS and CDR2 is FNYEAQ. The CDR3 extends over 13 amino acids. Deletions cut 5 bases from V and 2 bases from J, with 7 bases between.

The chain uses TRBV27 and TRBJ2-7, with D possibly TRBD2 on 6 matching bases. The V and J ends lost 2 bases and 3 bases respectively, with 11 bases between them. Germline V lookup: CDR1 MNHEY, CDR2 SMNVEV (reference sequence). This CDR3 is built from 14 residues. CDR3 in amino acids: CASSLATSLYEQYF. The CDR3 nucleotides are TGTGCCAGCAGTTTAGCGACTAGTCTCTACGAGCAGTACTTC.

V usage is TRBV6-5 and J usage is TRBJ2-5, with TRBD1 matching 7 bases. V dropped 1 base and J dropped 2; count of bases not matched to a gene: 4. CDR3 size: 15 residues. Germline assignment: CDR1 MNHEY and CDR2 SVGAGI. The CDR3 here is CASSYLGTVQETQYF. The CDR3 nucleotides are TGTGCCAGCAGTTACTTGGGGACAGTACAAGAGACCCAGTACTTC.

The chain links TRBV14 to TRBJ2-2; 12 bases are a match to TRBD2. Losses at the gene ends were 3 bases for V and 2 bases for J; bases not matched to a gene: 4. CDR3 length: 17 amino acids. From germline, CDR1 is SGHDN and CDR2 FVKESK. CDR3 coding DNA: TGTGCCAGCAGCCACGGACTAGCGGGACGAAACACCGGGGAGCTGTTTTTT. This sequence encodes CASSHGLAGRNTGELFF.

The genes are TRBV4-2 and TRBJ2-6, with 7 bases matching TRBD1. CDR1 is LGHNA and CDR2 is YNFKEQ in the germline V gene. CDR3 length: 17 residues. The J segment lost 0 bases and the V segment lost 1 base, leaving 3 bases of the junction unmatched. The CDR3 here is CASSQGDSSSGANVLTF. DNA for the CDR3: TGTGCCAGCAGCCAAGGGGACAGCAGCTCTGGGGCCAACGTCCTGACTTTC.

The genes are TRBV7-2 and TRBJ2-1; D is unresolved. The CDR3 contains 13 residues. V lost 5 bases, J lost 8 bases, and 13 bases lay in between. Germline CDR1 and CDR2: SGHTA and FQGNSA. The CDR3 DNA reads TGTGCCAGCAGCCGATTGATGGGCCATGAGCAGTTCTTC. Translated, it gives CASSRLMGHEQFF.

This clonotype turned up a few times. The chain employs TRBV12-3 or TRBV12-4 and TRBJ1-5; 7 bases agree with TRBD1. This CDR3 has 16 amino acids. The V gene end was trimmed by 6 bases and the J gene end by 6 bases; junction bases not matched to a gene: 14. CDR3 sequence (DNA): TGTGCCAGCAGCTCCTCGGGGACAGCCATAAGTCAGCCCCAGCATTTT. It encodes CASSSSGTAISQPQHF.

Ten or more counts support this clonotype. CDR3 amino acids: CSAPSGSGANVLTF. The CDR3 bases are TGCAGTGCCCCGTCGGGCTCTGGGGCCAACGTCCTGACTTTC. The chain is built from TRBV20-1 and TRBJ2-6, with D hard to call. This CDR3 contains 14 residues. The V and J ends lost 6 bases and 0 bases respectively, with 9 bases between them. Germline CDR1 DFQATT, CDR2 SNEGSKA (reference sequence).

This clonotype was detected a few times. The chain joins TRBV19 to TRBJ2-4; D gene unclear. Trimming cost V 5 bases and J 8 bases, with 13 bases left between them. Looked up from germline, CDR1 is LNHDA and CDR2 is SQIVND (reference sequence). The CDR3 sequence is 13 residues long. The CDR3 coding sequence is TGTGCCAGTAGTCCAGTCGTTTCGGACATTCAGTACTTC. Translating gives CASSPVVSDIQYF.

This clonotype was counted between two and nine times. The DNA of the CDR3 is TGTGCCAGCAGCCTCGAGCCGGGACTATCCTACGAGCAGTACTTC. Protein sequence: CASSLEPGLSYEQYF. The rearrangement uses TRBV4-2 and TRBJ2-7; 7 bases align to TRBD2. The germline V gene has CDR1 LGHNA and CDR2 YNFKEQ. This CDR3 region has 15 residues. The V gene end was trimmed by 4 bases and the J gene end by 1 base; junction bases not matched to a gene: 7.

The chain joins TRBV15 to TRBJ1-5, with 8 bases aligning to TRBD1. This CDR3 is 14 amino acids long. Trimming cost V 3 bases and J 5 bases; bases outside gene matches: 3. Germline CDR1 and CDR2: LNHNV and YYDKDF (reference sequence). For the CDR3, the DNA is TGTGCCACCAGCAGGGACAGGGTGGATCAGCCCCAGCATTTT. Translation gives CATSRDRVDQPQHF.

V gene TRBV13 combines with J gene TRBJ2-7, with TRBD1 matching over 9 bases. The CDR3 runs 14 residues. The germline CDR1 and CDR2 sequences are PRHDT and FYEKMQ (reference sequence). V gave up 5 bases and J gave up 3 bases; unmatched junction bases: 5. The CDR3 loop is CASSAGDRDYEQYF. The CDR3 nucleotides are TGTGCCAGCAGCGCTGGGGACAGGGACTACGAGCAGTACTTC.

This clonotype was observed a few times. J is TRBJ1-5 and V is TRBV19, with D perhaps matching TRBD1 (6 bases). The CDR3 contains 13 residues. V was shortened by 4 bases and J by 5 bases, with 9 bases between the two germline ends. CDR1 and CDR2 (germline): LNHDA, SQIVND (reference sequence). The CDR3 bases are TGTGCCAGTAGTACAGGGGTTCATCAGCCCCAGCATTTT. Translated, it gives CASSTGVHQPQHF.

This sequence joins TRBV29-1 and TRBJ2-2; D unclear. V shed 4 bases and J shed 1 base, with 7 bases lying between them. CDR3 length: 13 amino acids. Germline loops: CDR1 SQVTM, CDR2 ANQGSEA. The CDR3 protein is CSVVKGNTGELFF. The CDR3, as DNA: TGCAGCGTTGTAAAAGGGAACACCGGGGAGCTGTTTTTT.

This rearrangement joins TRBV7-2 to TRBJ2-5; 9 bases are shared with TRBD2. CDR1 and CDR2 from the germline V gene are SGHTA and FQGNSA. V shed 6 bases and J 4 bases; nucleotides not matched to a gene: 9. This CDR3 comprises 15 residues. This CDR3 is CASSLPTSGVETQYF. The CDR3 DNA reads as TGTGCCAGCAGTCTTCCGACTAGCGGTGTAGAGACCCAGTACTTC.

This clonotype was seen a few times. The V and J genes are TRBV12-3 or TRBV12-4 and TRBJ2-2, with TRBD1 identical over 8 bases. This CDR3 has 18 amino acids. With V trimmed by 1 base and J by 3 bases, 10 bases remained unmatched. CDR3 protein: CASSLGDRIKADTGELFF. The CDR3 bases are TGTGCCAGCAGTTTAGGGGACAGGATTAAGGCGGACACCGGGGAGCTGTTTTTT.